This TCR beta chain was observed in a study of T-cell reconstitution after alpha-beta-depleted transplantation in children. The study's findings and limits: By about two months after transplant, alpha-beta T cells reportedly arose from several hundred graft clones that had expanded. Surviving recipient T cells and thymic progenitors accounted for the high day-60 TCRbeta diversity observed in some patients. Newly made T cells mostly supplied T-cell counts and diversity one year after transplant.

This clonotype has ten or more counts. Its specificity is not known. One junction end disagrees with the germline gene, perhaps due to a read error. The CDR3 sequence is 15 residues long. The germline V gene has CDR1 SSHAT and CDR2 FNYEAQ (reference sequence). The authors prepared the TCRbeta library with unique molecular identifiers. A single record per CDR3 protein comes from TCRdb applying MiXCR to the PCR reads. The table lists nearly 250,000 distinct CDR3 sequences, around 7.8% of them singletons, with under 8% in the top ten. The source is a male patient younger than 18 who had a stem cell transplant for acute lymphoblastic leukemia, so the T cells may come from the graft donor. The chain uses TRBV7-7 and TRBJ2-1; the D gene is possibly TRBD2 (6 bases). This specimen was PBMCs, mostly from graft donor cells, taken 180 days after TCRalphabeta/CD19-depleted stem cell transplant. CDR3: CASSSGSRSYNEQFF. The CDR3, as DNA: TGTGCTAGCAGCTCCGGGAGCCGGTCCTACAATGAGCAGTTCTTC.